The present T cell receptor (beta chain) was sequenced within a study of cytomegalovirus exposure and HLA in healthy donors. Across the study: In a previous analysis, 95 million to 130 million unique TCR beta sequences were found from roughly 200 million T cells. Whole-study results and caveats: In presence/absence analyses, roughly uniform sequencing depth across donors was assumed.

A word on this clone: Its antigen is not identified.

Researchers ran the PCR with 60 Vbeta and 13 Jbeta primers. Profiling relied on immunoSEQ multiplex PCR, and the TCRdb table lists in-frame clones only, not all of them. The sample contains 150,000 to 180,000 clones, around three quarters of which appear only once. Germline assignment: CDR1 MRHNA and CDR2 SNTAGT. The CDR3 consists of 14 residues. V was cut by 5 bases and J by 7 bases, with 15 bases left in between. The rearrangement links TRBV6-4 to TRBJ1-5; D gene uncertain. This clonotype was obtained from a woman in her thirties or forties in good health and CMV-seronegative. Material for sequencing was PBMCs. The CDR3 reads CASSRLVSGQPQHF. As DNA, the CDR3 is TGTGCCAGCAGTAGACTAGTTTCTGGGCAGCCCCAGCATTTT.